A single sample gave rise to the 32 T cell receptor beta chains below, sequenced in a study of blood T cell repertoires in COVID-19. Sequencing used immunoSEQ multiplex PCR; TCRdb keeps in-frame clones, though not all of them. The sample lists about 160,000 clones; about four fifths were seen once. Sequenced material: peripheral blood. Receptors were obtained from a human donor with acute or convalescent COVID-19. The donor label of this sample is uncertain.

About this clone: The same CDR3 is also encoded by other DNA sequences in this sample. This chain uses TRBV7-9 with TRBJ1-1; a possible D gene is TRBD1 (6 bases). This CDR3 has 13 residues. Trimming stripped 5 bases from V and 4 bases from J, with 11 bases between. Germline CDR1 reads SEHNR; CDR2 reads FQNEAQ (reference sequence). The CDR3, as DNA: TGTGCCAGCAGCAAACAGGGAGCCACTGAAGCTTTCTTT. Its translation: CASSKQGATEAFF. The full variable domain, with the rest looked up from reference TRBV7-9 and TRBJ1-1, is DTGVSQNPRHKITKRGQNVTFRCDPISEHNRLYWYRQTLGQGPEFLTYFQNEAQLEKSRLLSDRFSAERPKGSFSTLEIQRTEQGDSAMYLCASSKQGATEAFFGQGTRLTVV.

V and J are TRBV7-8 and TRBJ2-3; the match to TRBD2 covers 10 bases. The length of the CDR3 is 15 residues. V lost 5 bases and J lost 2; bases outside the gene matches: 4. In germline, CDR1 is SGHVS, CDR2 FQNEAQ. The CDR3 DNA follows: TGTGCCAGCAGCACGAGCGGGGGGGTCACAGATACGCAGTATTTT. It codes for CASSTSGGVTDTQYF.

The chain employs TRBV30 and TRBJ1-2; 8 bases are a match to TRBD1. The CDR3 length is 15 residues. J gave up 4 bases and V 8 bases, and 15 bases lay outside the gene matches. Germline CDR1 is GTSNPN and CDR2 is SVGIG (reference sequence). CDR3 protein: CARRGTGVSGYGYTF. Here the CDR3 DNA reads TGTGCCAGACGCGGGACAGGCGTCTCCGGCTATGGCTACACCTTC. Full variable domain (missing parts from reference TRBV30 and TRBJ1-2): SQTIHQWPATLVQPVGSPLSLECTVEGTSNPNLYWYRQAAGRGLQLLFYSVGIGQISSEVPQNLSASRPQDRQFILSSKKLLLSDSGFYLCARRGTGVSGYGYTFGSGTRLTVV.

This rearrangement joins TRBV14 to TRBJ1-1, with D unresolved. Trimming took 4 bases from V and 3 from J, leaving 18 bases between them. The length of the CDR3 is 16 residues. Per germline, CDR1 SGHDN and CDR2 FVKESK. The CDR3 nucleotides read TGTGCCAGCAGCCTCTTTCTTGCGGGTGGGTACACTGAAGCTTTCTTT. Its translation: CASSLFLAGGYTEAFF.

The chain combines TRBV27 with TRBJ1-5, with a weak D call TRBD1 (5 bases). The CDR3 is 14 amino acids. The germline V gene encodes CDR1 MNHEY and CDR2 SMNVEV (reference sequence). The V end lost 8 bases, the J end lost 1 base, and 12 bases lay between the germline ends. This chain's CDR3 is CASHGHPSNQPQHF. The CDR3, as DNA: TGTGCCAGCCACGGACACCCAAGCAATCAGCCCCAGCATTTT.

This clone has only a few counts. This sequence joins TRBV5-4 and TRBJ2-1; 8 bases line up with TRBD1. J gave up 8 bases and V 4 bases, and 8 bases lay outside the gene matches. Germline values: CDR1 SGHNT, CDR2 YYREEE (reference sequence). The CDR3 length is 14 residues. The CDR3 loop reads CASSPNLQGDEQFF. The CDR3 DNA reads TGTGCCAGCAGCCCTAACCTACAGGGGGATGAGCAGTTCTTC.

The chain links TRBV5-6 to TRBJ1-1; 11 positions match TRBD1. Germline CDR1 is SGHDT and CDR2 is YYEEEE. J was trimmed by 3 bases and V by 4 bases; bases with no gene match: 8. This CDR3 is built from 16 residues. CDR3 amino acids: CASSSAGQGADTEAFF. In nucleotides, the CDR3 is TGTGCCAGCAGCAGCGCCGGACAGGGGGCGGACACTGAAGCTTTCTTT.

The rearrangement joins TRBV4-1 to TRBJ1-2; no clear D. The CDR3 covers 14 residues. V shed 0 bases and J shed 4 bases, with 9 bases lying between them. The V gene's germline CDR1 is MGHRA and CDR2 YSYEKL. The CDR3 is CASSQDSQSYGYTF. CDR3 in DNA: TGCGCCAGCAGCCAAGACTCGCAGTCCTATGGCTACACCTTC.

This clone was seen a few times. This chain connects TRBV7-3 to TRBJ1-1; TRBD1 might be the D (5 bases). The germline V gene has CDR1 SGHTA and CDR2 FQGTGA. CDR3 length equals 14 residues. Between the trimmed V and J ends, which lost 4 bases and 0 bases, there was a span of 9 bases. CDR3 sequence: CASSSTAMNTEAFF. In DNA form, the CDR3 reads TGTGCCAGCAGCTCGACAGCTATGAACACTGAAGCTTTCTTT.

This chain joins TRBV30 and TRBJ1-2; no reliable D call. V was pared by 4 bases and J by 2 bases, with 20 bases between. The CDR3 length is 16 residues. Germline V gives CDR1 GTSNPN, CDR2 SVGIG (reference sequence). In DNA, the CDR3 is TGTGCCTGGACTACCGGGGAGAGGACCTCAAACTATGGCTACACCTTC. As protein: CAWTTGERTSNYGYTF.

This clone was seen more than once but under ten times. The CDR3 DNA sequence: TGCGCCAGCACCCAGGTGGGGTTGCGGGGGGGCAAGGGAGTGGGACACAATGAGCAGTTCTTC. Protein sequence: CASTQVGLRGGKGVGHNEQFF. V and J are TRBV4-1 and TRBJ2-1; 9 bases line up with TRBD2. V lost 7 bases and J lost 5; bases outside the gene matches: 27. Germline CDR1 is MGHRA and CDR2 is YSYEKL. The CDR3 length is 21 residues.

This clone appeared a single time. This chain joins TRBV21-1 and TRBJ2-2; the table's D call TRBD2 went unverified against the DNA. TRBV21-1 is a known pseudogene. CDR3 length: 16 amino acids. CDR3 amino acids: CASLAGGEGLAGELFF. CDR3 coding DNA: TGTGCCAGCCTAGCGGGGGGTGAGGGGTTGGCCGGGGAGCTGTTTTTT.

Note on this clone: One junction end disagrees with the germline gene, perhaps due to a read error. V usage is TRBV19 and J usage is TRBJ2-2; possibly TRBD2 for D (6 bases). CDR3 length: 17 residues. Germline CDR1 LNHDA, CDR2 SQIVND (reference sequence). CDR3 nucleotides: TGTGCCAGTACTATAGGCCGGGACTTGGCGAACACCGGGGAGCTGTTTTTT. Its protein product is CASTIGRDLANTGELFF.

The chain links TRBV5-1 to TRBJ1-5; D may be TRBD1 (5 bases). Per the germline V gene, CDR1 is SGHRS and CDR2 is YFSETQ. V was trimmed by 2 bases and J by 4 bases, leaving 10 bases between them. CDR3 length: 14 residues. The CDR3 DNA is TGCGCCAGCAGCTTCGGGGGACGTAATCAGCCCCAGCATTTT. It specifies CASSFGGRNQPQHF.

The chain couples TRBV15 to TRBJ2-5; D is unclear. Between the trimmed V and J ends, which lost 0 bases and 4 bases, there was a span of 9 bases. CDR1 is LNHNV, CDR2 YYDKDF, per germline (reference sequence). This CDR3 has 14 residues. CDR3 sequence reads: CATSRDQIGETQYF. The CDR3 DNA sequence: TGTGCCACCAGCAGAGATCAGATTGGAGAGACCCAGTACTTC.

The rearrangement links TRBV2 to TRBJ1-4, with 9 bases that match TRBD1. This CDR3 has 14 amino acids. CDR1 and CDR2 (germline): SNHLY, FYNNEI. The junction had 4 bases not matched to a gene; V was cut back by 6 bases and J by 5 bases. CDR3 sequence: CASRAGTGNEKLFF. DNA of the CDR3: TGTGCCAGCAGGGCCGGGACAGGGAATGAAAAACTGTTTTTT.

The chain has TRBV5-1 and TRBJ1-1, with D unresolved. Trimming stripped 6 bases from V and 1 base from J, with 16 bases between. The CDR3 runs to 15 residues. Germline V gene sequence: CDR1 SGHRS, CDR2 YFSETQ. The CDR3 nucleotides read TGCGCCAGCACCCGTTTCAGCGGGGAGAACACTGAAGCTTTCTTT. This sequence encodes CASTRFSGENTEAFF.

The chain has TRBV6-2 or TRBV6-3 and TRBJ1-6; unclear D gene. The V and J ends lost 0 bases and 12 bases respectively, with 6 bases between them. The CDR3 spans 12 residues. Germline V gene data show CDR1 as MNHEY and CDR2 as SVGEGT. The CDR3 loop reads CASSYSSGPLHF. The CDR3 DNA sequence: TGTGCCAGCAGTTACTCGTCGGGACCCCTCCACTTT.

CDR3 residues: CASSQARGQGDYGYTF. In DNA form, the CDR3 reads TGCGCCAGCAGCCAAGCTCGAGGACAGGGGGACTATGGCTACACCTTC. The chain has TRBV4-1 and TRBJ1-2; TRBD1 aligns across 10 bases. The trim removed 1 base at V and 3 bases at J, leaving 5 bases unmatched. The CDR3 has 16 residues. The V gene's germline CDR1 is MGHRA and CDR2 YSYEKL.

The chain couples TRBV7-8 to TRBJ1-2; a weak D match, TRBD1 (5 bases). The germline CDR1 and CDR2 sequences are SGHVS and FQNEAQ. The CDR3 covers 15 residues. The V end was cut by 5 bases, the J end by 3 bases, with 16 bases between. The CDR3 is CASSPEAGWDYGYTF. The CDR3 nucleotides are TGTGCCAGCAGCCCTGAAGCAGGGTGGGACTATGGCTACACCTTC.

This chain connects TRBV7-2 to TRBJ1-1; D remains ambiguous. V was shortened by 0 bases and J by 3 bases, with 8 bases between the two germline ends. This CDR3 comprises 14 residues. Germline V gene lookup returns CDR1 SGHTA and CDR2 FQGNSA. CDR3 sequence (DNA): TGTGCCAGCAGCTTAGCCGCGAGGGACACTGAAGCTTTCTTT. Translation gives CASSLAARDTEAFF.

The chain recombines TRBV5-4 with TRBJ1-1; D may be TRBD1 (5 bases). The CDR3 loop spans 13 amino acids. The V gene's germline CDR1 is SGHNT and CDR2 YYREEE (reference sequence). The V end was cut by 4 bases, the J end by 7 bases, with 14 bases between. CDR3 loop: CASSLSSGDEAFF. The DNA of the CDR3 is TGTGCCAGCAGCCTGAGTTCGGGGGATGAAGCTTTCTTT.

This clone is a singleton in its sample. The CDR3 DNA follows: TGCGCCAGCAGCCAAGACCTTCCTCATTCAGGGGGGCCGACAGATACGCAGTATTTT. Protein sequence: CASSQDLPHSGGPTDTQYF. The chain is built from TRBV4-1 and TRBJ2-3; D perhaps matches TRBD1 (7 bases). In germline, CDR1 is MGHRA, CDR2 YSYEKL. Trimming took off 0 bases at V and 3 bases at J, with 22 bases between the two ends. The CDR3 is 19 residues long.

The J gene is TRBJ2-7, the V gene TRBV19; 10 bases are shared with TRBD1. The CDR3 consists of 15 residues. Looked up from germline, CDR1 is LNHDA and CDR2 is SQIVND (reference sequence). Trimming at V came to 5 bases and at J to 3 bases, leaving 7 bases not matched to a gene. For the CDR3, the DNA is TGTGCCAGTAGTGGAAGGGACAGGGGATTCTACGAGCAGTACTTC. Amino acids: CASSGRDRGFYEQYF.

This chain links TRBV3-1 (or the pseudogene TRBV3-2) with TRBJ1-3, with 7 bases lining up with TRBD1. The germline V gene has CDR1 LGHDT and CDR2 YNNKEL (reference sequence). V shed 3 bases, J shed 3 bases, and the junction held 8 bases outside the gene matches. The CDR3 sequence is 16 residues long. The CDR3: CASSHTGEGDGNTIYF. The CDR3 DNA follows: TGTGCCAGCAGCCACACAGGGGAAGGAGATGGAAACACCATATATTTT.

This chain joins TRBV12-3 or TRBV12-4 and TRBJ1-5; D is unresolved. The CDR3 sequence is 13 residues long. V lost 2 bases, J lost 3 bases, and 5 bases lay in between. The CDR3 nucleotides are TGTGCCAGCAGTTTATCAGACAATCAGCCCCAGCATTTT. This gives the protein CASSLSDNQPQHF.

With respect to this clone: At the DNA level, this CDR3 is encoded by other sequences in the same sample as well. V usage is TRBV7-2 and J usage is TRBJ1-1; a possible D gene is TRBD1 (5 bases). From germline, CDR1 is SGHTA and CDR2 FQGNSA. CDR3 length: 14 residues. V was shortened by 1 base and J by 1 base, with 7 bases between the two germline ends. CDR3 amino acids: CASSLVGGNTEAFF. CDR3 coding DNA: TGTGCCAGCAGCTTAGTCGGGGGGAACACTGAAGCTTTCTTT.

The chain employs TRBV2 and TRBJ2-7, with 9 bases matching TRBD1. The germline V gene encodes CDR1 SNHLY and CDR2 FYNNEI. Germline trimming cut 8 bases from V and 0 bases from J; bases unmatched to any gene: 2. CDR3 length: 13 amino acids. The CDR3 here is CASGQGYSYEQYF. The CDR3 DNA sequence: TGTGCCAGCGGACAGGGGTACTCCTACGAGCAGTACTTC.

This chain links TRBV30 with TRBJ1-3; possibly TRBD1 for D (6 bases). The V gene lost 2 bases and the J gene lost 0 bases, with 8 bases spanning the gap. CDR3 length: 14 residues. From germline, CDR1 is GTSNPN and CDR2 SVGIG (reference sequence). CDR3 amino acids: CAWSTGHSGNTIYF. Here the CDR3 DNA reads TGTGCCTGGAGTACAGGGCACTCTGGAAACACCATATATTTT.

This chain connects TRBV14 to TRBJ1-1; 7 bases fit TRBD1. J was trimmed by 1 base and V by 8 bases; bases with no gene match: 10. Germline values: CDR1 SGHDN, CDR2 FVKESK. The CDR3 covers 15 residues. The CDR3 here is CASSSDRVTNTEAFF. The CDR3 coding sequence is TGTGCCAGCTCCTCCGACAGGGTAACGAACACTGAAGCTTTCTTT. Full variable domain (missing parts from reference TRBV14 and TRBJ1-1): EAGVTQFPSHSVIEKGQTVTLRCDPISGHDNLYWYRRVMGKEIKFLLHFVKESKQDESGMPNNRFLAERTGGTYSTLKVQPAELEDSGVYFCASSSDRVTNTEAFFGQGTRLTVV.

The V and J genes are TRBV7-9 and TRBJ2-5; 8 bases are shared with TRBD1. Trimming removed 6 bases from V and 3 bases from J; junction bases left unmatched: 6. CDR3 length: 14 amino acids. Germline CDR1 is SEHNR and CDR2 is FQNEAQ (reference sequence). The CDR3 DNA is TGTGCCAGCAGTGACAGGGGAGTAGAAGAGACCCAGTACTTC. It codes for CASSDRGVEETQYF.

This clone has just a few counts. The gene calls are TRBV7-9 and TRBJ2-7; D remains ambiguous. The V end was cut by 5 bases, the J end by 4 bases, with 18 bases between. CDR1 is SEHNR and CDR2 is FQNEAQ in the germline V gene (reference sequence). This CDR3 has 15 residues. The CDR3 spells CASSPAKRAAYEQYF. CDR3 DNA sequence: TGTGCCAGCAGCCCCGCAAAACGCGCCGCTTACGAGCAGTACTTC. The full variable domain, rest sourced from reference TRBV7-9 and TRBJ2-7, is DTGVSQNPRHKITKRGQNVTFRCDPISEHNRLYWYRQTLGQGPEFLTYFQNEAQLEKSRLLSDRFSAERPKGSFSTLEIQRTEQGDSAMYLCASSPAKRAAYEQYFGPGTRLTVT.